One sample yielded the 5 T cell receptor beta chains listed below, sequenced in a study of OX40 agonist ivuxolimab in advanced cancers. Libraries were prepared by immunoSEQ multiplex PCR; TCRdb keeps only in-frame clonotypes and omits some of them. The data show tens of thousands of clones, roughly 90% seen once. The material was CD4+ or CD8+ T cells sorted from blood, obtained in a trial of the OX40 agonist ivuxolimab. These receptors came from an adult with an advanced solid tumor such as melanoma, head and neck, liver or kidney cancer.

This clone was observed a few times. The chain has TRBV6-5 and TRBJ2-7; TRBD2 matches at 7 bases. Germline V gene sequence: CDR1 MNHEY, CDR2 SVGAGI. This CDR3 spans 14 amino acids. With 4 bases clipped from V and 4 bases from J, the junction kept 7 bases outside the gene matches. CDR3 in DNA: TGTGCCAGCAGTTGGGGGAGGGGAGGGTACGAGCAGTACTTC. Its translation: CASSWGRGGYEQYF.

The V gene is TRBV14, the J gene TRBJ2-3, with D perhaps matching TRBD1 (5 bases). Germline values: CDR1 SGHDN, CDR2 FVKESK. With 1 base removed from V and 6 bases from J, the gap between germline ends came to 8 bases. This CDR3 is built from 13 residues. In DNA form, the CDR3 reads TGTGCCAGCAGCCAAGTCTACAGGGATACGCAGTATTTT. Residues: CASSQVYRDTQYF.

The V call is TRBV6-5, the J call TRBJ2-2; unclear D gene. V lost 0 bases to trimming and J lost 6 bases, with 5 bases between them. The V gene's germline CDR1 is MNHEY and CDR2 SVGAGI. The CDR3 contains 13 residues. The DNA of the CDR3 is TGTGCCAGCAGTTACTCGAGCTCCGGGGAGCTGTTTTTT. Translating gives CASSYSSSGELFF.

The chain employs TRBV27 and TRBJ2-2; no reliable D call. Germline CDR1 is MNHEY and CDR2 is SMNVEV (reference sequence). The length of the CDR3 is 14 residues. V was cut by 5 bases and J by 5 bases, with 12 bases left in between. Written as DNA, the CDR3 is TGTGCCAGCAGTCTACGACACTTGACCGGGGAGCTGTTTTTT. Its protein product is CASSLRHLTGELFF.

The chain couples TRBV7-6 to TRBJ1-1; D is undetermined. Germline V CDR1 and CDR2: SGHVS, FNYEAQ. The CDR3 has 13 residues. V was pared by 5 bases and J by 1 base, with 8 bases between. CDR3 loop: CASSPGPNTEAFF. DNA of the CDR3: TGTGCCAGCAGCCCCGGGCCGAACACTGAAGCTTTCTTT.